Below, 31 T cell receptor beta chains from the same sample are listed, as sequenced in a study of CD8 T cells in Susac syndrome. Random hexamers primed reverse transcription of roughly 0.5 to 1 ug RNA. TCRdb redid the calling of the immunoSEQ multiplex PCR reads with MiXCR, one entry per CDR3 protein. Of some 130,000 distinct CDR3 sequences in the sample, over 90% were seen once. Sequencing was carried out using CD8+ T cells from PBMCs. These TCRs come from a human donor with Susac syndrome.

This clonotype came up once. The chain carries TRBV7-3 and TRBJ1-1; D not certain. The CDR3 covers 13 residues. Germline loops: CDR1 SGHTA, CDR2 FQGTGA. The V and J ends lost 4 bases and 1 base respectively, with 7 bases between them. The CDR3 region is CASSSLENTEAFF. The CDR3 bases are TGTGCCAGCAGCTCTCTGGAGAACACTGAAGCTTTCTTT.

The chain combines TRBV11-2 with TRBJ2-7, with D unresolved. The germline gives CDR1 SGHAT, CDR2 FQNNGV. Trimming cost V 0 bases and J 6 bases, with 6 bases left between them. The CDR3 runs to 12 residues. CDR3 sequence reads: CASSLDDFEQYF. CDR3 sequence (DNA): TGTGCCAGCAGCTTAGATGACTTCGAGCAGTACTTC.

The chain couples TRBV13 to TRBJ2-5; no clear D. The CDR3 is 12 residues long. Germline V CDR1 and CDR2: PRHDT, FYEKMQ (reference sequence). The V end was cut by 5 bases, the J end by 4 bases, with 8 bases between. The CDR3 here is CASSRIGETQYF. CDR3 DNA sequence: TGTGCCAGCAGCCGAATAGGAGAGACCCAGTACTTC.

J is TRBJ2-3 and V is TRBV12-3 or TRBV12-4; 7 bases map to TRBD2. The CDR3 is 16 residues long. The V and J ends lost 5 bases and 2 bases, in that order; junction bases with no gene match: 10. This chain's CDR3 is CASSPRGTTSTDTQYF. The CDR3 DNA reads TGTGCCAGCAGTCCACGGGGGACTACCTCCACAGATACGCAGTATTTT.

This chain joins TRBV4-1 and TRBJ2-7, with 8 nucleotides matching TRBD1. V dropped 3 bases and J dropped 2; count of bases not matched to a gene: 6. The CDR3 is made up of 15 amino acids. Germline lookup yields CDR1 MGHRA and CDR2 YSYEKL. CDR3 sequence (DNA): TGCGCCAGCAGCCATCCCGACAGGGGAACCTACGAGCAGTACTTC. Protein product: CASSHPDRGTYEQYF.

The CDR3 DNA is TGTGCCAGCAGCCTCCGGGCCGGAGAGGGAGATTTCTACGAGCAGTACTTC. Protein sequence: CASSLRAGEGDFYEQYF. J is TRBJ2-7 and V is TRBV27; maybe TRBD2 (5 bases). Germline V gene sequence: CDR1 MNHEY, CDR2 SMNVEV (reference sequence). This CDR3 comprises 17 residues. Trimming shortened V by 6 bases and J by 3 bases, and 24 bases separated the two germline ends.

The CDR3 DNA follows: TGTGCCAGCAGCCGAGCGGCAGGGCGCTTTTCGATCTCTGGAAACACCATATATTTT. Amino acids: CASSRAAGRFSISGNTIYF. J is TRBJ1-3 and V is TRBV5-6, with D possibly TRBD1 on 5 matching bases. The CDR3 is 19 residues long. The germline V gene encodes CDR1 SGHDT and CDR2 YYEEEE. Deletions cut 4 bases from V and 0 bases from J, with 23 bases between.

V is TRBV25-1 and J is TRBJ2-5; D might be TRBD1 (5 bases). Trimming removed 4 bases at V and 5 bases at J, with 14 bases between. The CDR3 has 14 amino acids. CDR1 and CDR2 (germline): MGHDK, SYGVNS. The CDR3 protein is CASSARQSSETQYF. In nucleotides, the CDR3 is TGTGCCAGCAGTGCAAGACAGTCCTCGGAGACCCAGTACTTC.

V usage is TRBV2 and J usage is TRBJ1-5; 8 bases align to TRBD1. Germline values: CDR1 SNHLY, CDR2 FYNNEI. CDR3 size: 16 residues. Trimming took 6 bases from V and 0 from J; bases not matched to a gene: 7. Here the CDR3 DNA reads TGTGCCAGCAGAGACCCCGGGACAGGTAGCAATCAGCCCCAGCATTTT. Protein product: CASRDPGTGSNQPQHF.

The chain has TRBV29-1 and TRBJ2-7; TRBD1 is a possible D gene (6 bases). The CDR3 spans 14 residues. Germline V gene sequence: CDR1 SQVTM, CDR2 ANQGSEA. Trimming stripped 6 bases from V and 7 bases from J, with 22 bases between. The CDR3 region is CSVGATGRIYEQYF. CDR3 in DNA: TGCAGCGTGGGGGCGACGGGGCGAATTTATGAGCAGTACTTC.

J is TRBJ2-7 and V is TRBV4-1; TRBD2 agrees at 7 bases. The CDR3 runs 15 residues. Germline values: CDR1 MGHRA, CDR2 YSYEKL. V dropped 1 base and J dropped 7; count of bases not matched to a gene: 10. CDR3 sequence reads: CASSQVTGGPWEQYF. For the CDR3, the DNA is TGCGCCAGCAGCCAAGTCACGGGAGGCCCGTGGGAGCAGTACTTC.

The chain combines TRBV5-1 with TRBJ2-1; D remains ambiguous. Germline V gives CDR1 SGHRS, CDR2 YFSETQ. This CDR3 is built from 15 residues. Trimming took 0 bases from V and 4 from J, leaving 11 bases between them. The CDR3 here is CASSLEAGEYNEQFF. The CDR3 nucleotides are TGCGCCAGCAGCTTGGAGGCCGGCGAGTACAATGAGCAGTTCTTC.

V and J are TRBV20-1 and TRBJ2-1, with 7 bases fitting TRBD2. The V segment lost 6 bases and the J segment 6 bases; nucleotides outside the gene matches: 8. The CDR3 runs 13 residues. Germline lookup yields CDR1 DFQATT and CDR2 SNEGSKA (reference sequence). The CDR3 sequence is CSAHTSDPNEQFF. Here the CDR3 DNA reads TGCAGTGCGCACACTAGCGATCCCAATGAGCAGTTCTTC.

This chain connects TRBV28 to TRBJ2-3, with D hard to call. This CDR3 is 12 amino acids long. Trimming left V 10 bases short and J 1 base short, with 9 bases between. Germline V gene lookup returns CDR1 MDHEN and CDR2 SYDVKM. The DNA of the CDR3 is TGTGCCACCCGATGGGGCACAGATACGCAGTATTTT. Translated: CATRWGTDTQYF.

The CDR3 DNA is TGTGCCAGCAGCTTAGAGCCGCTAGCGGGAATAAGAAAAAACACCGGGGAGCTGTTTTTT. Translated: CASSLEPLAGIRKNTGELFF. The chain employs TRBV11-3 and TRBJ2-2, with 9 bases that match TRBD2. The trim removed 0 bases at V and 2 bases at J, leaving 13 bases unmatched. There are 20 residues in the CDR3. CDR1 SGHNT and CDR2 YENEEA come from the germline V gene.

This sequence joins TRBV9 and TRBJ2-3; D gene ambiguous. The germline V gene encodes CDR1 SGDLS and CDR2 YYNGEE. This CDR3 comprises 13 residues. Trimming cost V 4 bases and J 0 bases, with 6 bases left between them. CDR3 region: CASSPYSTDTQYF. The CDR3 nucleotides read TGTGCCAGCAGCCCCTACAGCACAGATACGCAGTATTTT.

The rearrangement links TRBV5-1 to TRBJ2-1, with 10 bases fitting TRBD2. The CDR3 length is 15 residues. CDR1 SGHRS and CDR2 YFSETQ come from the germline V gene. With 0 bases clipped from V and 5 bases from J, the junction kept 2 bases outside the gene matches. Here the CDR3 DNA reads TGCGCCAGCAGCTTGGTAGCGGGAGGTCACAATGAGCAGTTCTTC. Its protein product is CASSLVAGGHNEQFF.

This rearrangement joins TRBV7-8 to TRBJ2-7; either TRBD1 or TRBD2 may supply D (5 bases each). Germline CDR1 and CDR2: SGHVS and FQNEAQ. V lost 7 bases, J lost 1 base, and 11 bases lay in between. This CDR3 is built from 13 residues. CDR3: CASTPGGSYEQYF. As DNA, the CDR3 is TGTGCCAGCACCCCTGGGGGATCCTACGAGCAGTACTTC.

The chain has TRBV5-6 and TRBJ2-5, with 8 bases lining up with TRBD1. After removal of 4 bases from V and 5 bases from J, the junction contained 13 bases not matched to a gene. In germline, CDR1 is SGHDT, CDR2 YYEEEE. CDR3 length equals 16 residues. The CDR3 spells CASSVLLGQGVETQYF. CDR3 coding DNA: TGTGCCAGCAGCGTATTACTCGGACAGGGCGTTGAGACCCAGTACTTC.

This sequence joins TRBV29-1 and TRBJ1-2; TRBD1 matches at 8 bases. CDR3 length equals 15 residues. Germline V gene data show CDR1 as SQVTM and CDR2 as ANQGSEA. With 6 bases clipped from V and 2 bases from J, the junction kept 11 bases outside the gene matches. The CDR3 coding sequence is TGCAGCGTCCCACCAACGGGACAGGAGAACTATGGCTACACCTTC. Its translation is CSVPPTGQENYGYTF.

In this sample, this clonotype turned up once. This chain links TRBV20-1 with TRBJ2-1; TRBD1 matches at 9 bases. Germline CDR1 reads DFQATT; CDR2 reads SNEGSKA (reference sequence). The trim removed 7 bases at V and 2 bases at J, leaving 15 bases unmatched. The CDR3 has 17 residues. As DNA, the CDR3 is TGCAGTGTCCCGGGACAGGGCCAGCTTAGCACCTACAATGAGCAGTTCTTC. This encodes CSVPGQGQLSTYNEQFF.

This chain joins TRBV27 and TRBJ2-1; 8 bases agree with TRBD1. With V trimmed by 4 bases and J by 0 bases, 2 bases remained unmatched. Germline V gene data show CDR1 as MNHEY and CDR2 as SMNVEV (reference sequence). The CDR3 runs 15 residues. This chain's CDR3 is CASSSGTGSYNEQFF. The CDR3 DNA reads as TGTGCCAGCAGTTCCGGGACAGGCTCCTACAATGAGCAGTTCTTC.

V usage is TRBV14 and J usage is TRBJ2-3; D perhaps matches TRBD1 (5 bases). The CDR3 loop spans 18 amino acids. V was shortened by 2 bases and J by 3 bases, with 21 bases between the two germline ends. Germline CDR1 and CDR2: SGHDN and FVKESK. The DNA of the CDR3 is TGTGCCAGCAGCCAACTATCTCTGGGGCGCGGTCGAACAGATACGCAGTATTTT. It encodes CASSQLSLGRGRTDTQYF. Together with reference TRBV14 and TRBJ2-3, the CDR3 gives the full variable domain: EAGVTQFPSHSVIEKGQTVTLRCDPISGHDNLYWYRRVMGKEIKFLLHFVKESKQDESGMPNNRFLAERTGGTYSTLKVQPAELEDSGVYFCASSQLSLGRGRTDTQYFGPGTRLTVL.

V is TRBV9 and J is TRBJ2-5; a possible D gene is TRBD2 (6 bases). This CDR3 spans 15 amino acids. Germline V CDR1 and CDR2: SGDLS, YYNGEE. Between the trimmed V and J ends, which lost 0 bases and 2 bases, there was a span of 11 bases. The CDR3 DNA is TGTGCCAGCAGCGTAGCGGGTAGCGGACAAGAGACCCAGTACTTC. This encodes CASSVAGSGQETQYF.

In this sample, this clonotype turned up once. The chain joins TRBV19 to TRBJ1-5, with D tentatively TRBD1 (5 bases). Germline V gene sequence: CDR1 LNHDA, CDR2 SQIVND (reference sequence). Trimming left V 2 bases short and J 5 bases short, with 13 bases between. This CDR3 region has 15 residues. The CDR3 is CASSITGVSYQPQHF. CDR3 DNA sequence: TGTGCCAGTAGTATAACGGGGGTTTCGTATCAGCCCCAGCATTTT.

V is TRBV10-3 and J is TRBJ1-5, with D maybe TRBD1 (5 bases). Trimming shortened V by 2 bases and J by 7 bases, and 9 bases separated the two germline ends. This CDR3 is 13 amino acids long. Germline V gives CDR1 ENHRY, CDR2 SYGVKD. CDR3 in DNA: TGTGCCATCAGTGAGGGGGCGGGACAGCCCCAGCATTTT. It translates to CAISEGAGQPQHF.

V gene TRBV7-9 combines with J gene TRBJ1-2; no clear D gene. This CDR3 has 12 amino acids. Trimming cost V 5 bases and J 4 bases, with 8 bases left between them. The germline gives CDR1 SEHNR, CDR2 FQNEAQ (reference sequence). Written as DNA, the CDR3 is TGTGCCAGCAGCCGAATTGTCTATGGCTACACCTTC. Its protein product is CASSRIVYGYTF.

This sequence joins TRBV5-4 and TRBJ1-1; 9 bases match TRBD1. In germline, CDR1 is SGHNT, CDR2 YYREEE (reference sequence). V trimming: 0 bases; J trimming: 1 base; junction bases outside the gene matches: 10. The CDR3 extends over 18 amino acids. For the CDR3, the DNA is TGTGCCAGCAGCTTGGATCTAGGGACAGGGAAGGAGAACACTGAAGCTTTCTTT. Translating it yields CASSLDLGTGKENTEAFF.

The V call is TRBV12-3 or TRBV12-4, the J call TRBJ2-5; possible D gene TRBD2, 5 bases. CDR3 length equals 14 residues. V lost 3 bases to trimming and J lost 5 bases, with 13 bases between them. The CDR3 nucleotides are TGTGCCAGCAGTTTTGGCCAGGAGGAGGAGACCCAGTACTTC. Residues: CASSFGQEEETQYF.

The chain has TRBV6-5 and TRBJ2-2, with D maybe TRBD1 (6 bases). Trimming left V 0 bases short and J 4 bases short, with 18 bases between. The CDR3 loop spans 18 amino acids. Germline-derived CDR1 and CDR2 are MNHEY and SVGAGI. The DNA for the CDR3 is TGTGCCAGCAGTTACTCGATCGTACGTCAGGGGTCCACCGGGGAGCTGTTTTTT. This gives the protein CASSYSIVRQGSTGELFF.

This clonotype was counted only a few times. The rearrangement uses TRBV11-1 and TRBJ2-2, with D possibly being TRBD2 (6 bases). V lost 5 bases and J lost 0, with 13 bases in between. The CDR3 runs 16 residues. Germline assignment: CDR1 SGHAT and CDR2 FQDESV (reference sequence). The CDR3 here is CASSPHGGSNTGELFF. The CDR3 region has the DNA TGTGCCAGCAGCCCCCACGGGGGTTCGAACACCGGGGAGCTGTTTTTT. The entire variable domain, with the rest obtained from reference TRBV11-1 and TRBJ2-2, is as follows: EAEVAQSPRYKITEKSQAVAFWCDPISGHATLYWYRQILGQGPELLVQFQDESVVDDSQLPKDRFSAERLKGVDSTLKIQPAELGDSAMYLCASSPHGGSNTGELFFGEGSRLTVL.